Detailed here is one T cell receptor (beta chain). These data come from a study of cytomegalovirus exposure and HLA in healthy donors. Between the trimmed V and J ends, which lost 1 base and 13 bases, there was a span of 10 bases. CDR1 and CDR2 (germline): SGHTA, FQGNSA. The CDR3 runs to 11 residues. Vbeta (60) and Jbeta (13) primers were used in the PCR. Method: immunoSEQ multiplex PCR; TCRdb's copy keeps in-frame clones and lacks some. This table holds approximately 100,000 clones, 65% to 75% found once. The V gene is TRBV7-2, the J gene TRBJ1-2; D unclear. The clonotype comes from a woman younger than 30 in good health and CMV-seropositive. Sequenced sample: PBMCs. The CDR3 bases are TGTGCCAGCAGCTTAGTCGGGAAGAGCACCTTC. Protein: CASSLVGKSTF.